What follows is one T cell receptor (beta chain) and its context. Only in-frame clones appear in the TCRdb table, and some are missing; sequencing was by immunoSEQ multiplex PCR. In the table there are approximately 110,000 clones, about 92% of which are singletons. The sample belongs to a study of siplizumab effects on memory and regulatory T cells. V shed 7 bases, J shed 5 bases, and the junction held 10 bases outside the gene matches. This CDR3 has 16 residues. Germline CDR1 and CDR2: MNHEY and SMNVEV (reference sequence). The receptor's source is a human donor in good health. The specimen sequenced was Tregs sorted from blood. The rearrangement links TRBV27 to TRBJ2-7, with TRBD2 identical over 14 bases. The CDR3 region has the DNA TGTGCCAGCATCAGGGGACTAGCGGGAGAAGAGGACGAGCAGTACTTC. It encodes CASIRGLAGEEDEQYF.